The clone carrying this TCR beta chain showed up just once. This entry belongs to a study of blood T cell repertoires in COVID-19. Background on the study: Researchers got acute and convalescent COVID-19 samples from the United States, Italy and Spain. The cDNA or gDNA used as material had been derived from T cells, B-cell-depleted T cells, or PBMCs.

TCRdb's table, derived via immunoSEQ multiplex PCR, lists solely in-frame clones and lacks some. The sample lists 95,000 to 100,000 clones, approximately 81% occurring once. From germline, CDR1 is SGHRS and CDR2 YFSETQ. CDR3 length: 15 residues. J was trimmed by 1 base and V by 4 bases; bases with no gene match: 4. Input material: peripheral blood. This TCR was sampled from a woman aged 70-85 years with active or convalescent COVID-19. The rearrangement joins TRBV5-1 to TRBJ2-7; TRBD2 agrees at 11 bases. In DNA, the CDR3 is TGCGCCAGCAGCCAAGGACTAGCGGGTTCCTACGAGCAGTACTTC. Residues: CASSQGLAGSYEQYF.